The 14 T cell receptor beta chains below all came from one sample that was sequenced in a study of cytomegalovirus exposure and HLA in healthy donors. The PCR used 60 Vbeta and 13 Jbeta primers. Clones were read by immunoSEQ multiplex PCR, and TCRdb kept only the in-frame ones, dropping some. Its table lists about 75,000 clones. The sample was PBMCs. The receptor set was obtained from a man in his late teens or twenties in good health and CMV-seropositive.

The rearrangement uses TRBV30 and TRBJ1-1; TRBD1 aligns across 10 bases. This CDR3 is built from 13 residues. Germline values: CDR1 GTSNPN, CDR2 SVGIG (reference sequence). With V trimmed by 5 bases and J by 6 bases, 6 bases remained unmatched. CDR3 bases: TGTGCCTGGTCGACAGGGGGCCCCGCTGAAGCTTTCTTT. This sequence encodes CAWSTGGPAEAFF. Combining the CDR3 with reference TRBV30 and TRBJ1-1 gives the whole variable domain SQTIHQWPATLVQPVGSPLSLECTVEGTSNPNLYWYRQAAGRGLQLLFYSVGIGQISSEVPQNLSASRPQDRQFILSSKKLLLSDSGFYLCAWSTGGPAEAFFGQGTRLTVV.

The chain links TRBV27 to TRBJ2-7, with 10 bases that match TRBD2. Germline CDR1 reads MNHEY; CDR2 reads SMNVEV (reference sequence). J gave up 4 bases and V 3 bases, and 9 bases lay outside the gene matches. The CDR3 totals 16 residues. For the CDR3, the DNA is TGTGCCAGCAGTTTCTCTAGCGGGAGTAGGTCTTACGAGCAGTACTTC. Protein: CASSFSSGSRSYEQYF.

The chain employs TRBV28 and TRBJ1-1; TRBD1 is a possible D gene (5 bases). The germline V gene encodes CDR1 MDHEN and CDR2 SYDVKM. This CDR3 spans 13 amino acids. Trimming left V 7 bases short and J 1 base short, with 10 bases between. The CDR3 protein is CASTIDRNTEAFF. CDR3 DNA sequence: TGTGCCAGCACCATAGACAGGAACACTGAAGCTTTCTTT.

This chain connects TRBV7-9 to TRBJ1-2; 8 nucleotides match TRBD1. V lost 1 base to trimming and J lost 4 bases; unmatched junction nucleotides: 5. This CDR3 comprises 15 residues. From germline, CDR1 is SEHNR and CDR2 FQNEAQ (reference sequence). CDR3 sequence: CASSLGGTGGYGYTF. DNA for the CDR3: TGTGCCAGCAGCTTAGGCGGAACAGGGGGCTATGGCTACACCTTC.

The V and J genes are TRBV28 and TRBJ1-1; TRBD1 matches 7 bases. The CDR3 runs 14 residues. Germline V gene lookup returns CDR1 MDHEN and CDR2 SYDVKM. V was pared by 7 bases and J by 5 bases, with 10 bases of the junction left unmatched. The CDR3: CASTFQGGGTEAFF. CDR3 nucleotides: TGTGCCAGCACTTTCCAGGGGGGAGGTACTGAAGCTTTCTTT.

The genes are TRBV28 and TRBJ1-3, with 10 nucleotides matching TRBD1. CDR1 and CDR2 (germline): MDHEN, SYDVKM. V trimming: 5 bases; J trimming: 2 bases; junction bases outside the gene matches: 6. The CDR3 extends over 16 amino acids. The chain's CDR3 is CASSDPGTGAGNTIYF. CDR3 DNA: TGTGCCAGCAGTGACCCCGGGACAGGGGCTGGAAACACCATATATTTT.

The chain carries TRBV6-1 and TRBJ1-1; the match to TRBD1 covers 7 bases. CDR3 length: 15 residues. Trimming took 6 bases from V and 1 from J; bases not matched to a gene: 8. The germline V gene encodes CDR1 MNHNS and CDR2 SASEGT. For the CDR3, the DNA is TGTGCCAGCAGAAGACAGGGTCCATCGAACACTGAAGCTTTCTTT. Its translation is CASRRQGPSNTEAFF.

This chain uses TRBV9 with TRBJ2-7, with TRBD1 matching 10 bases. Germline assignment: CDR1 SGDLS and CDR2 YYNGEE. This CDR3 spans 16 amino acids. The ends lost 4 bases at V and 5 bases at J; junction bases unmatched: 12. CDR3 protein: CASSPPGTGVGHEQYF. CDR3 in DNA: TGTGCCAGCAGCCCCCCTGGGACAGGGGTTGGTCACGAGCAGTACTTC.

The J gene is TRBJ2-3, the V gene TRBV15; D is ambiguous. Germline CDR1 LNHNV, CDR2 YYDKDF (reference sequence). The CDR3 length is 14 residues. Trimming took off 2 bases at V and 6 bases at J, with 12 bases between the two ends. The DNA of the CDR3 is TGTGCCACCAGCAGACCCCCTCTTCGTGATACGCAGTATTTT. This gives the protein CATSRPPLRDTQYF.

The chain joins TRBV7-9 to TRBJ2-3; possible D gene TRBD1, 6 bases. Trimming left V 4 bases short and J 4 bases short, with 12 bases between. Looked up from germline, CDR1 is SEHNR and CDR2 is FQNEAQ (reference sequence). The length of the CDR3 is 14 residues. CDR3 sequence: CASSSGVGADTQYF. The CDR3 DNA is TGTGCCAGCAGCTCAGGGGTAGGGGCAGATACGCAGTATTTT.

This chain links TRBV27 with TRBJ1-2; tentative D call: TRBD1 (5 bases). The CDR3 length is 14 residues. Germline-derived CDR1 and CDR2 are MNHEY and SMNVEV (reference sequence). Trimming pared 5 bases from V and 4 bases from J, leaving 14 bases between. CDR3 region: CASSPGHNPYGYTF. The CDR3 DNA reads as TGTGCCAGCAGTCCCGGACACAACCCCTATGGCTACACCTTC.

The chain employs TRBV19 and TRBJ2-7; perhaps TRBD1 as D (5 bases). Deletions cut 6 bases from V and 5 bases from J, with 17 bases between. Germline V gene lookup returns CDR1 LNHDA and CDR2 SQIVND (reference sequence). The CDR3 is 14 amino acids. The CDR3 region has the DNA TGTGCCAGTAGGTGGGGTGCAGGGTTTCACGAGCAGTACTTC. This encodes CASRWGAGFHEQYF.

This sequence joins TRBV14 and TRBJ2-7; the D is unclear. The CDR3 is 15 amino acids. Trimming took off 0 bases at V and 0 bases at J, with 9 bases between the two ends. Germline V gives CDR1 SGHDN, CDR2 FVKESK. This chain's CDR3 is CASSQDPSSSYEQYF. The CDR3 DNA reads TGTGCCAGCAGCCAAGATCCTTCTAGCTCCTACGAGCAGTACTTC.

CDR3 sequence reads: CASSPKGLAGVSSYNEQFF. The CDR3 DNA sequence: TGTGCCAGCAGCCCTAAGGGACTAGCGGGAGTGAGCTCCTACAATGAGCAGTTCTTC. V is TRBV5-4 and J is TRBJ2-1; 14 bases are a match to TRBD2. V gave up 4 bases and J gave up 0 bases; unmatched junction bases: 9. The CDR3 is 19 residues long. Germline assignment: CDR1 SGHNT and CDR2 YYREEE (reference sequence).